The 25 T cell receptor beta chains in this list originate from one sample, sequenced in a study of blood T cell repertoires in COVID-19. Sequenced by immunoSEQ multiplex PCR; TCRdb stores in-frame clones only, minus some. The repertoire holds 150,000 or so clones, with 90% as singletons. The sequenced material came from peripheral blood. These receptors all come from a man aged 50 to 60 with acute or convalescent COVID-19.

The CDR3 DNA reads TGTGCCAGCAGCTGGACAGTGAACACTGAAGCTTTCTTT. The encoded protein is CASSWTVNTEAFF. This chain joins TRBV7-3 and TRBJ1-1; TRBD1 might be the D (6 bases). The V end was cut by 4 bases, the J end by 0 bases, with 6 bases between. CDR3 length: 13 amino acids. Germline assignment: CDR1 SGHTA and CDR2 FQGTGA.

This rearrangement joins TRBV5-1 to TRBJ1-1; TRBD1 might be the D (5 bases). This CDR3 region has 16 residues. Germline lookup yields CDR1 SGHRS and CDR2 YFSETQ. The V gene lost 4 bases and the J gene lost 5 bases, with 21 bases spanning the gap. The CDR3 DNA reads as TGCGCCAGCAGCCCGCTTGGGTGGCCGGGGGAGACTGAAGCTTTCTTT. Translated: CASSPLGWPGETEAFF. The full variable domain, completed using reference TRBV5-1 and TRBJ1-1, is KAGVTQTPRYLIKTRGQQVTLSCSPISGHRSVSWYQQTPGQGLQFLFEYFSETQRNKGNFPGRFSGRQFSNSRSEMNVSTLELGDSALYLCASSPLGWPGETEAFFGQGTRLTVV.

The chain has TRBV28 and TRBJ1-2, with 7 bases identical to TRBD1. Per the germline V gene, CDR1 is MDHEN and CDR2 is SYDVKM. The CDR3 covers 13 residues. After removal of 4 bases from V and 7 bases from J, the junction contained 6 bases not matched to a gene. This chain's CDR3 is CASSSGQFSGYTF. DNA of the CDR3: TGTGCCAGCAGTTCGGGACAGTTTAGTGGCTACACCTTC.

The rearrangement joins TRBV9 to TRBJ2-2; 7 bases align to TRBD2. Losses at the gene ends were 2 bases for V and 6 bases for J; bases not matched to a gene: 10. Germline-derived CDR1 and CDR2 are SGDLS and YYNGEE. The CDR3 has 16 amino acids. CDR3 DNA sequence: TGTGCCAGCAGCGTGGGTGGGGGGGTCACCCCCGGGGAGCTGTTTTTT. As protein: CASSVGGGVTPGELFF.

DNA of the CDR3: TGTGCCAGCAGCTGCCGACAGGGGGTTACCTACGAGCAGTACGTC. This codes for CASSCRQGVTYEQYV. V usage is TRBV11-3 and J usage is TRBJ2-7; 9 bases line up with TRBD1. The CDR3 consists of 15 residues. Germline loops: CDR1 SGHNT, CDR2 YENEEA. Trimming removed 4 bases from V and 2 bases from J; junction bases left unmatched: 6.

The chain couples TRBV12-3 or TRBV12-4 to TRBJ1-2, with a possible D match to TRBD1 (6 bases). This CDR3 is 11 amino acids long. Trimming cost V 8 bases and J 8 bases, with 12 bases left between them. The DNA of the CDR3 is TGTGCCAGCGGCAGGGGATTAGGCTACACCTTC. Translation: CASGRGLGYTF.

This chain joins TRBV13 and TRBJ2-7; 7 bases are a match to TRBD2. Germline CDR1 PRHDT, CDR2 FYEKMQ (reference sequence). Unmatched junction bases numbered 8, after V lost 0 bases and J lost 3 bases. The CDR3 runs 16 residues. This CDR3 is CASSLGWGTTDYEQYF. In DNA, the CDR3 is TGTGCCAGCAGCTTAGGATGGGGGACTACCGACTACGAGCAGTACTTC.

J is TRBJ2-1 and V is TRBV29-1; no clear D. The V gene lost 5 bases and the J gene lost 3 bases, with 5 bases spanning the gap. The V gene's germline CDR1 is SQVTM and CDR2 ANQGSEA. This CDR3 has 11 amino acids. CDR3 bases: TGCAGCGTTCAGCGCTACAATGAGCAGTTCTTC. Translated, it gives CSVQRYNEQFF.

The rearrangement links TRBV5-1 to TRBJ2-2, with 12 bases that match TRBD2. CDR1 SGHRS and CDR2 YFSETQ come from the germline V gene. Losses at the gene ends were 5 bases for V and 4 bases for J; bases not matched to a gene: 0. The CDR3 covers 14 residues. The CDR3 DNA reads as TGCGCCAGCAGACTAGCGGGAGGCACCGGGGAGCTGTTTTTT. Translated: CASRLAGGTGELFF.

The chain joins TRBV18 to TRBJ2-3; 7 bases are a match to TRBD2. The V and J ends lost 3 bases and 0 bases, in that order; junction bases with no gene match: 6. Germline assignment: CDR1 KGHSH and CDR2 LQKENI. The CDR3 spans 16 residues. In nucleotides, the CDR3 is TGTGCCAGCTCACCCTCTCTAGCGGAGAGCACAGATACGCAGTATTTT. Translating gives CASSPSLAESTDTQYF.

The gene calls are TRBV7-3 and TRBJ2-1; possible D gene TRBD1, 5 bases. CDR1 and CDR2 (germline): SGHTA, FQGTGA. Trimming took off 3 bases at V and 5 bases at J, with 20 bases between the two ends. The CDR3 is made up of 17 amino acids. The CDR3 loop reads CASSFRPGFSSDNEQFF. CDR3 coding DNA: TGTGCCAGCAGCTTCAGGCCAGGGTTCTCCTCAGACAATGAGCAGTTCTTC.

The chain's CDR3 is CASSRAVGEQYF. As DNA, the CDR3 is TGTGCCAGCTCGAGGGCCGTGGGCGAGCAGTACTTC. This chain joins TRBV28 and TRBJ2-7; a possible D gene is TRBD2 (5 bases). V lost 8 bases and J lost 6, with 14 bases in between. Germline values: CDR1 MDHEN, CDR2 SYDVKM. The CDR3 is 12 residues long.

The chain couples TRBV30 to TRBJ2-5; 12 bases agree with TRBD2. The trim removed 4 bases at V and 5 bases at J, leaving 5 bases unmatched. The CDR3 length is 14 residues. Germline V gene data show CDR1 as GTSNPN and CDR2 as SVGIG (reference sequence). The CDR3 nucleotides read TGTGCCTGGAATCTAGCGGGGGGGCGGGAGACCCAGTACTTC. It translates to CAWNLAGGRETQYF.

The CDR3 DNA sequence: TGTGCCTGGAGTCGTGACAGGGGATCCTATGGCTACACCTTC. Translating gives CAWSRDRGSYGYTF. The chain uses TRBV30 and TRBJ1-2; 8 positions match TRBD1. This CDR3 contains 14 residues. CDR1 is GTSNPN and CDR2 is SVGIG in the germline V gene (reference sequence). V lost 2 bases and J lost 4; bases outside the gene matches: 6.

The CDR3 DNA is TGTGCCAGCAGTGGTTGGCCCGGGACACTAGATTACGAGCAGTACTTC. It translates to CASSGWPGTLDYEQYF. The rearrangement uses TRBV25-1 and TRBJ2-7; a possible D gene is TRBD1 (6 bases). Trimming cost V 4 bases and J 4 bases, with 20 bases left between them. Germline loops: CDR1 MGHDK, CDR2 SYGVNS. The CDR3 covers 16 residues.

V usage is TRBV7-9 and J usage is TRBJ2-1; the match to TRBD2 covers 10 bases. The CDR3 contains 16 residues. Germline CDR1 SEHNR, CDR2 FQNEAQ (reference sequence). V shed 1 base, J shed 8 bases, and the junction held 8 bases outside the gene matches. The CDR3 DNA reads as TGTGCCAGCAGCTTAGGGTCTAGCGGGAGAGGCGATGAGCAGTTCTTC. Its protein product is CASSLGSSGRGDEQFF. The entire variable domain, with the rest obtained from reference TRBV7-9 and TRBJ2-1, is as follows: DTGVSQNPRHKITKRGQNVTFRCDPISEHNRLYWYRQTLGQGPEFLTYFQNEAQLEKSRLLSDRFSAERPKGSFSTLEIQRTEQGDSAMYLCASSLGSSGRGDEQFFGPGTRLTVL.

The rearrangement uses TRBV7-2 and TRBJ2-2, with TRBD1 identical over 10 bases. This CDR3 has 15 amino acids. The germline CDR1 and CDR2 sequences are SGHTA and FQGNSA. With 5 bases clipped from V and 3 bases from J, the junction kept 3 bases outside the gene matches. CDR3 residues: CASSRTGGYTGELFF. CDR3 sequence (DNA): TGTGCCAGCAGCCGGACAGGGGGGTACACCGGGGAGCTGTTTTTT.

The rearrangement joins TRBV30 to TRBJ1-2; 9 nucleotides line up with TRBD1. The CDR3 sequence is 13 residues long. CDR1 is GTSNPN and CDR2 is SVGIG in the germline V gene (reference sequence). V was clipped by 4 bases and J by 6 bases; unmatched bases: 6. CDR3 nucleotides: TGTGCCTGGATTTCGGGACAGGGACATGGCTACACCTTC. Encoded protein: CAWISGQGHGYTF.

The chain's CDR3 is CASSRDREQYF. The CDR3 DNA reads TGTGCCAGCAGCCGAGACCGCGAGCAGTACTTC. The chain has TRBV3-1 (or the pseudogene TRBV3-2) and TRBJ2-7; D ambiguous. CDR1 and CDR2 from the germline V gene are LGHDT and YNNKEL (reference sequence). There are 11 residues in the CDR3. V lost 4 bases and J lost 6, with 7 bases in between.

This clone was found once. The CDR3 spells CASSTGGSYQPQHF. Here the CDR3 DNA reads TGTGCCAGCAGTACAGGGGGTTCATATCAGCCCCAGCATTTT. This chain connects TRBV6-5 to TRBJ1-5; 8 positions agree with TRBD1. V lost 5 bases to trimming and J lost 5 bases; unmatched junction nucleotides: 5. This CDR3 has 14 amino acids. Looked up from germline, CDR1 is MNHEY and CDR2 is SVGAGI.

The V gene is TRBV11-2, the J gene TRBJ2-7; 7 bases agree with TRBD2. The CDR3 covers 16 residues. With V trimmed by 1 base and J by 6 bases, 12 bases remained unmatched. Germline values: CDR1 SGHAT, CDR2 FQNNGV. CDR3 sequence reads: CASSLVAGAMSPEQYF. The CDR3 DNA is TGTGCCAGCAGCTTAGTGGCGGGAGCCATGTCCCCCGAGCAGTACTTC.

The rearrangement joins TRBV29-1 to TRBJ2-1, with TRBD2 matching over 7 bases. With 3 bases clipped from V and 4 bases from J, the junction kept 3 bases outside the gene matches. Germline values: CDR1 SQVTM, CDR2 ANQGSEA. The CDR3 is 13 residues long. CDR3 sequence: CSVDGAGYNEQFF. The DNA of the CDR3 is TGCAGCGTTGACGGAGCGGGATACAATGAGCAGTTCTTC.

The V call is TRBV24-1, the J call TRBJ2-2; maybe TRBD1 (6 bases). Germline values: CDR1 KGHDR, CDR2 SFDVKD. V lost 7 bases to trimming and J lost 0 bases, with 8 bases between them. CDR3 length equals 14 residues. The CDR3 coding sequence is TGTGCCACCAGAGGGGGAACGAACACCGGGGAGCTGTTTTTT. This encodes CATRGGTNTGELFF.

V gene TRBV5-8 combines with J gene TRBJ1-2; a possible D gene is TRBD1 (5 bases). The CDR3 has 13 residues. V gave up 1 base and J gave up 4 bases, with 8 bases separating them. Per the germline V gene, CDR1 is SGHTS and CDR2 is YDEGEE. CDR3 bases: TGTGCCAGCAGCTTGCTGGGGGGCTATGGCTACACCTTC. This translates into CASSLLGGYGYTF.

The chain links TRBV7-2 to TRBJ2-7; 13 positions agree with TRBD2. Germline trimming cut 5 bases from V and 3 bases from J; bases unmatched to any gene: 7. Germline CDR1 SGHTA, CDR2 FQGNSA. The CDR3 is made up of 16 amino acids. The CDR3 sequence: CASSRGGTSGDYEQYV. The CDR3, as DNA: TGTGCCAGCAGCAGGGGCGGGACTAGCGGGGACTACGAGCAGTACGTC.